These T cell receptor beta chains were read from a single sample in a study of T cells after yellow fever vaccination. TCRdb processed the 5' RACE reads anew with MiXCR; each CDR3 protein has one entry. The sample holds 450,000 to 650,000 distinct CDR3 sequences, roughly 12% seen once. Sequencing used PBMCs, obtained on the day of the yellow fever booster vaccination. These receptors all come from a man aged 30 to 39 who received the YFV17D yellow fever vaccine. Both conserved end residues are part of each CDR3. A D gene is named only where the DNA matches it firmly. Some rows mark clone size as missing; the rest say once, few, many or name a class of expanded clone.

V gene	D gene	J gene	clone size	CDR3 length	CDR3 protein	CDR3 DNA
TRBV2	-	TRBJ1-1	-	13	CATSRDMNTEAFF	TGTGCCACCAGTAGGGACATGAACACTGAAGCTTTCTTT
TRBV20-1	-	TRBJ1-2	once	13	CSARDWGTDGYTF	TGCAGTGCTAGAGATTGGGGGACCGATGGCTACACCTTC
TRBV7-2	TRBD2	TRBJ2-3	few	15	CASGRTSGRTDTQYF	TGTGCCAGCGGCCGGACTAGCGGGAGAACAGATACGCAGTATTTT
TRBV7-9	-	TRBJ2-5	-	12	CASTPQIETQYF	TGTGCCAGCACCCCTCAAATAGAGACCCAGTACTTC
TRBV4-2	-	TRBJ1-5	few	13	CASSQDLWQPQHF	TGTGCCAGCAGCCAAGATCTGTGGCAGCCCCAGCATTTT
TRBV10-2	-	TRBJ2-7	-	11	CASSPGDGEYF	TGCGCCAGCAGCCCCGGGGACGGGGAGTACTTC
TRBV5-1	-	TRBJ1-2	-	14	CASSLDAPVDGYTF	TGCGCCAGCAGCTTGGACGCCCCGGTAGATGGCTACACCTTC
TRBV5-1	-	TRBJ1-1	few	15	CASSMDYLGYTEAFF	TGCGCCAGCAGTATGGACTACTTGGGGTACACTGAAGCTTTCTTT
TRBV20-1	TRBD2	TRBJ2-3	-	16	CSAMGLAGGGTDTQYF	TGCAGTGCTATGGGTCTAGCGGGGGGGGGCACAGATACGCAGTATTTT
TRBV2	-	TRBJ2-7	-	12	CASKGDFYEQYF	TGTGCCAGCAAAGGCGACTTCTACGAGCAGTACTTC
TRBV27	-	TRBJ2-7	-	17	CASSSTPGTLDSYEQYF	TGTGCCAGCAGCTCCACCCCAGGAACCTTGGACTCCTACGAGCAGTACTTC
TRBV7-9	TRBD2	TRBJ2-1	-	16	CASSSPLAGGFNEQFF	TGTGCCAGCAGCTCCCCCCTAGCGGGAGGGTTCAATGAGCAGTTCTTC
TRBV25-1	TRBD1	TRBJ2-7	few	19	CASSEYFAPGQVVRNEQYF	TGTGCCAGCAGTGAATATTTCGCCCCGGGACAGGTCGTTCGAAACGAGCAGTACTTC
TRBV7-7	TRBD2	TRBJ2-5	many	14	CASSLGGSQETQYF	TGTGCCAGCAGCTTAGGCGGGAGCCAAGAGACCCAGTACTTC
TRBV5-1	TRBD2	TRBJ2-1	-	15	CASSTGTTYYNEQFF	TGCGCCAGCAGCACCGGGACTACATACTACAATGAGCAGTTCTTC
TRBV7-2	-	TRBJ1-5	few	14	CASSSYMGGQPQHF	TGTGCCAGCAGCTCCTACATGGGGGGTCAGCCCCAGCATTTT
TRBV5-1	-	TRBJ2-7	-	15	CASSLVAGAQYEQYF	TGCGCCAGCAGCTTGGTGGCAGGTGCTCAGTACGAGCAGTACTTC
TRBV9	TRBD1	TRBJ1-5	-	14	CASSAQGISQPQHF	TGTGCCAGCAGCGCACAGGGGATTAGTCAGCCCCAGCATTTT
TRBV5-1	-	TRBJ2-1	-	15	CASSPRDISYNEQFF	TGCGCCAGCAGCCCCAGGGACATTTCCTACAATGAGCAGTTCTTC
TRBV7-8	-	TRBJ2-1	-	15	CASSDINGGYNEQFF	TGTGCCAGCAGCGACATAAATGGGGGATACAATGAGCAGTTCTTC
TRBV6-2/TRBV6-3	-	TRBJ1-1	few	16	CASSYSKGGMNTEAFF	TGTGCCAGCAGTTACTCGAAGGGGGGGATGAACACTGAAGCTTTCTTT
TRBV20-1	-	TRBJ2-3	-	13	CSARDPGTDTQYF	TGCAGTGCTAGAGATCCTGGCACAGATACGCAGTATTTT
TRBV27	TRBD1	TRBJ2-2	-	16	CASSLTTGGWTGELFF	TGTGCCAGCAGTTTGACGACAGGGGGGTGGACCGGGGAGCTGTTTTTT
TRBV5-1	-	TRBJ2-5	few	13	CASGRSDQETQYF	TGCGCCAGCGGAAGAAGCGACCAAGAGACCCAGTACTTC
TRBV20-1	TRBD2	TRBJ2-5	-	13	CSALTSEKGTQYF	TGCAGTGCTCTCACTAGCGAGAAAGGGACCCAGTACTTC
TRBV4-3	TRBD2	TRBJ2-1	few	14	CASRAGGTYNEQFF	TGCGCCAGCAGAGCGGGAGGGACCTACAATGAGCAGTTCTTC
TRBV20-1	-	TRBJ1-1	few	15	CSARDPAGEGTEAFF	TGCAGTGCTAGAGATCCGGCAGGGGAGGGAACTGAAGCTTTCTTT
TRBV4-3	TRBD2	TRBJ2-7	few	15	CASSPSSSGTYEQYF	TGCGCCAGCAGCCCTAGCTCTAGCGGGACCTACGAGCAGTACTTC
TRBV7-9	-	TRBJ2-7	-	14	CASSNPVGPYEQYF	TGTGCCAGCAGCAACCCGGTGGGGCCCTACGAGCAGTACTTC
TRBV7-3	TRBD2	TRBJ2-1	-	16	CASSLTTSGSHYEQFF	TGTGCCAGCAGCTTGACGACTAGCGGGAGTCACTATGAGCAGTTCTTC
TRBV11-2	-	TRBJ2-7	-	15	CASSLAQGQPYEQYF	TGTGCCAGCAGCTTAGCTCAGGGCCAGCCCTACGAGCAGTACTTC
TRBV6-2/TRBV6-3	-	TRBJ2-7	few	17	CASNLHLDRAKRLSQYF	TGTGCCAGCAACCTACACCTGGACAGAGCGAAAAGGTTGTCGCAGTACTTC
TRBV5-1	TRBD2	TRBJ2-3	many	15	CASTEAGGIFDTQYF	TGCGCCAGCACCGAAGCGGGAGGGATTTTTGATACGCAGTATTTT
TRBV14	-	TRBJ2-7	-	13	CASSQDPGSTKYF	TGTGCCAGCAGCCAAGATCCTGGATCCACTAAGTACTTC
TRBV20-1	-	TRBJ2-3	-	16	CSAPRELEFDTDTQYF	TGCAGTGCACCGAGAGAGTTGGAGTTCGACACAGATACGCAGTATTTT
TRBV20-1	-	TRBJ2-3	-	12	CSARDGVGTQYF	TGCAGTGCTAGAGATGGTGTTGGTACGCAGTATTTT
TRBV10-3	-	TRBJ1-1	-	13	CANAGDVNTEAFF	TGTGCCAACGCAGGGGACGTGAACACTGAAGCTTTCTTT
TRBV7-2	TRBD2	TRBJ2-7	-	15	CASTGTSGSFHEQYF	TGTGCCAGCACGGGGACTAGCGGGAGTTTCCACGAGCAGTACTTC
TRBV28	-	TRBJ2-7	many	14	CASSLLAGSYEQYF	TGTGCCAGCAGTTTACTCGCGGGAAGCTACGAGCAGTACTTC
TRBV7-8	TRBD1	TRBJ2-5	few	14	CASDSTGLEETQYF	TGTGCCAGCGATTCGACAGGGCTAGAAGAGACCCAGTACTTC
TRBV27	-	TRBJ2-1	few	14	CASRTGLLYNEQFF	TGTGCCAGCAGGACGGGACTTCTGTACAATGAGCAGTTCTTC
TRBV28	TRBD1	TRBJ1-2	many	16	CASSFPKGDRAVGYTF	TGTGCCAGCAGTTTCCCAAAAGGGGACAGGGCAGTCGGCTACACCTTC
TRBV5-1	-	TRBJ2-1	few	14	CASGLSSWANEQFF	TGCGCCAGCGGCCTAAGTTCGTGGGCAAATGAGCAGTTCTTC
TRBV24-1	TRBD2	TRBJ2-1	-	15	CATSDLTSGSNEQFF	TGTGCCACCAGTGATTTGACTAGCGGGAGCAATGAGCAGTTCTTC
TRBV7-9	-	TRBJ1-5	-	12	CASRVGNQPQHF	TGTGCCAGTAGGGTCGGCAATCAGCCCCAGCATTTT
TRBV7-2	TRBD2	TRBJ2-3	-	17	CASSLLWAGEGTDTQYF	TGTGCCAGCAGCTTACTCTGGGCGGGAGAGGGCACAGATACGCAGTATTTT
TRBV5-5	-	TRBJ1-4	few	17	CASSLGMVGTHNEKLFF	TGTGCCAGCAGCTTGGGGATGGTAGGAACCCATAATGAAAAACTGTTTTTT
TRBV7-2	-	TRBJ2-1	few	14	CASSGGSRSNEQFF	TGTGCCAGCAGCGGTGGGAGCAGGAGCAATGAGCAGTTCTTC
TRBV9	-	TRBJ2-1	few	10	CAALRTEQFF	TGTGCCGCTCTCCGGACAGAGCAGTTCTTC
TRBV20-1	TRBD2	TRBJ2-7	many	19	CSATYSPGTSGTTHFGQYF	TGCAGTGCTACGTATAGCCCCGGGACTAGCGGGACAACCCACTTTGGGCAGTACTTC
TRBV29-1	TRBD1	TRBJ2-7	-	13	CSVEAGTGFLQYF	TGCAGCGTTGAAGCCGGGACAGGTTTTTTGCAGTACTTC
TRBV20-1	-	TRBJ1-2	many	13	CSARDATNYGYTF	TGCAGTGCTAGAGATGCAACTAACTATGGCTACACCTTC